Presented here are 3 T cell receptor beta chains from one specimen sequenced in a study of control samples from healthy donors and cancer patients. Measured with immunoSEQ multiplex PCR; TCRdb has only the in-frame clones, and not every one. This table holds tens of thousands of clones, about 79% found once. The sequenced sample was PBMCs. These receptors all come from a man between 60 and 70 years old with head and neck cancer.

The chain couples TRBV7-6 to TRBJ2-7; 13 bases are a match to TRBD2. V lost 5 bases to trimming and J lost 6 bases; unmatched junction nucleotides: 7. This CDR3 spans 15 amino acids. Germline CDR1 reads SGHVS; CDR2 reads FNYEAQ. As DNA, the CDR3 is TGTGCCAGCAGCCCCGGACTAGCGGGAGTATCCGAGCAGTACTTC. This translates into CASSPGLAGVSEQYF. Together with reference TRBV7-6 and TRBJ2-7, the CDR3 gives the full variable domain: GAGVSQSPRYKVTKRGQDVALRCDPISGHVSLYWYRQALGQGPEFLTYFNYEAQQDKSGLPNDRFSAERPEGSISTLTIQRTEQRDSAMYRCASSPGLAGVSEQYFGPGTRLTVT.

V gene TRBV4-1 combines with J gene TRBJ1-1, with a possible D match to TRBD1 (5 bases). Germline V CDR1 and CDR2: MGHRA, YSYEKL. V was clipped by 3 bases and J by 4 bases, with 12 bases between them. CDR3 length: 14 residues. CDR3 protein: CASSQLQDGTEAFF. Here the CDR3 DNA reads TGCGCCAGCAGCCAGTTACAGGATGGCACTGAAGCTTTCTTT.

This clone appeared a single time. The CDR3 loop is CASSPYSGGGYEQYF. Written as DNA, the CDR3 is TGTGCCAGCTCACCTTACTCTGGGGGCGGCTACGAGCAGTACTTC. This chain links TRBV18 with TRBJ2-7; D is possibly TRBD1 (6 bases). Germline CDR1 reads KGHSH; CDR2 reads LQKENI. The V end lost 3 bases, the J end lost 3 bases, and 15 bases lay between the germline ends. The CDR3 totals 15 residues.